This T cell receptor beta chain is drawn from a study of OX40 agonist ivuxolimab in advanced cancers. For the study at large: Ivuxolimab, an antibody acting as an agonist of OX40 (CD134), was used to treat patients. Patients with prior anti-PD-1, anti-PD-L1 or anti-CTLA-4 therapy were eligible; 40% had some.

V was pared by 2 bases and J by 3 bases, with 5 bases between. Germline lookup yields CDR1 MNHEY and CDR2 SMNVEV (reference sequence). CDR3 length: 13 amino acids. Sequencing used immunoSEQ multiplex PCR; TCRdb keeps in-frame clones, though not all of them. The data show 100,000 to 150,000 clones, approximately 90% seen once. Study outcomes and limitations: At doses 0.1 to 3.0 mg/kg, CD4+ and CD8+ clones expanded.

In the case of this clone: Its antigen is not known.

This receptor was obtained from an adult with an advanced solid tumor such as melanoma, head and neck, liver or kidney cancer. Sample: CD4+ or CD8+ T cells sorted from blood, taken in a trial of the OX40 agonist ivuxolimab. The V call is TRBV27, the J call TRBJ1-5; D not resolved. The CDR3 coding sequence is TGTGCCAGCAGTTTAACCGACAATCAGCCCCAGCATTTT. Its protein product is CASSLTDNQPQHF.